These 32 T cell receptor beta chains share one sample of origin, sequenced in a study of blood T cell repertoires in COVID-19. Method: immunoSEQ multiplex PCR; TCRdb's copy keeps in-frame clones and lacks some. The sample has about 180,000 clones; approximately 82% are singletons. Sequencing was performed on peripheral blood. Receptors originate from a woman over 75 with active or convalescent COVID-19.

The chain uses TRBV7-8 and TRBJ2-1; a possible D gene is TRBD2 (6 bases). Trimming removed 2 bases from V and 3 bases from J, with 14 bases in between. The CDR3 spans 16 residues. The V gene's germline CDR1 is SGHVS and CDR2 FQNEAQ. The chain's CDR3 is CASSLRSSGLYNEQFF. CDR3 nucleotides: TGTGCCAGCAGCTTACGAAGTAGCGGACTCTACAATGAGCAGTTCTTC.

CDR3 sequence reads: CASSLGGGNGPFF. The CDR3 region has the DNA TGTGCCAGCAGCCTAGGTGGCGGGAATGGGCCTTTCTTT. The V call is TRBV5-6, the J call TRBJ1-1; D gene ambiguous. The CDR3 is 13 residues long. V lost 4 bases to trimming and J lost 12 bases, with 19 bases between them. Germline CDR1 is SGHDT and CDR2 is YYEEEE.

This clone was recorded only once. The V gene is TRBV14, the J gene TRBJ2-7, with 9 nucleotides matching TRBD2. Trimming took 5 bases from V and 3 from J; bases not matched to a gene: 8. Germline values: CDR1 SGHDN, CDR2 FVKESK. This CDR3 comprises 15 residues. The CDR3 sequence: CASSSRLAVFYEQYF. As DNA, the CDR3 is TGTGCCAGCAGCTCCCGACTAGCGGTTTTCTACGAGCAGTACTTC.

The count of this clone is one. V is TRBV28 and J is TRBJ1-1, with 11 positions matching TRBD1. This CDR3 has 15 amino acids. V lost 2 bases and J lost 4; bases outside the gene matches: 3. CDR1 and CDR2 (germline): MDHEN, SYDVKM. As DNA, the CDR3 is TGTGCCAGCAGTTTAGGCGGGACAGGGGGCACTGAAGCTTTCTTT. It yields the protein CASSLGGTGGTEAFF. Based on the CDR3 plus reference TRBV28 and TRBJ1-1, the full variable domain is DVKVTQSSRYLVKRTGEKVFLECVQDMDHENMFWYRQDPGLGLRLIYFSYDVKMKEKGDIPEGYSVSREKKERFSLILESASTNQTSMYLCASSLGGTGGTEAFFGQGTRLTVV.

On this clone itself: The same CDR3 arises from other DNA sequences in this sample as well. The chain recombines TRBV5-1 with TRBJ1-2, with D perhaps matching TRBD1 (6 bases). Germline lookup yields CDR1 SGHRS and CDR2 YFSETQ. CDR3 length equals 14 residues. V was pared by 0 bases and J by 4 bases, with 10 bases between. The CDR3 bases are TGCGCCAGCAGCTTGGATGGGGGCGGCTATGGCTACACCTTC. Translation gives CASSLDGGGYGYTF.

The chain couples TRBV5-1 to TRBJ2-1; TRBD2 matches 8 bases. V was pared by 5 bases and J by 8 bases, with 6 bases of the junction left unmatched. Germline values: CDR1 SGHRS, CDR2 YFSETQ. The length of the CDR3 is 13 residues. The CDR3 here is CASRRGVGHEQFF. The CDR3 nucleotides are TGCGCCAGCAGGCGGGGGGTGGGCCATGAGCAGTTCTTC.

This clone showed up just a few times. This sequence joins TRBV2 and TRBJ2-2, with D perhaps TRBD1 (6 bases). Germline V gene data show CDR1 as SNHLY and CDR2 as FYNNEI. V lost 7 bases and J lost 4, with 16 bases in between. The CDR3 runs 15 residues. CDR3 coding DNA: TGTGCCAGCAAGGGGGACGGAGATTCCACCGGGGAGCTGTTTTTT. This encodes CASKGDGDSTGELFF.

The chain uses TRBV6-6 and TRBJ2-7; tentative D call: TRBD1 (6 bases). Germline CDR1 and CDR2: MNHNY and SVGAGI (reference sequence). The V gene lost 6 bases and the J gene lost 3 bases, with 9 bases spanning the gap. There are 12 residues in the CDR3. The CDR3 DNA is TGTGCCAGCAGCCCGACAGGCTACGAGCAGTACTTC. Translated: CASSPTGYEQYF.

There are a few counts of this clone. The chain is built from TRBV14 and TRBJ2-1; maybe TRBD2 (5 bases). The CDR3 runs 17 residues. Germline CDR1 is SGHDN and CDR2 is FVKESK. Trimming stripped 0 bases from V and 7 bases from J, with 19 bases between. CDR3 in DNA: TGTGCCAGCAGCCAAGAAAGTCAAAGGACTTTTGGAAATGAGCAGTTCTTC. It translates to CASSQESQRTFGNEQFF.

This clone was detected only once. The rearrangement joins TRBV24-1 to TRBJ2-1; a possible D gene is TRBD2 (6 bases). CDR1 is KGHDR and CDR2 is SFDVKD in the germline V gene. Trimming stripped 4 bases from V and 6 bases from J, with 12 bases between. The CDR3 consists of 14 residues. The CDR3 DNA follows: TGTGCCACCAGTGACCCGATGGGGGGCAATGAGCAGTTCTTC. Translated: CATSDPMGGNEQFF.

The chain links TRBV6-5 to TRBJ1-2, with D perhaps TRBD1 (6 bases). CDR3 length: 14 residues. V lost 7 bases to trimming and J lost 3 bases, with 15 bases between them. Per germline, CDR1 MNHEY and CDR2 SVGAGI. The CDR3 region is CASNGGAFYYGYTF. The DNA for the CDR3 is TGTGCCAGCAATGGGGGCGCATTCTACTATGGCTACACCTTC.

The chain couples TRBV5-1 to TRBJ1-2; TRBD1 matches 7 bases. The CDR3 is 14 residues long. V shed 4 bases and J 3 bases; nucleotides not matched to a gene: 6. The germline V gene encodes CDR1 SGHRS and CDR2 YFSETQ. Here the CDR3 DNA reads TGCGCCAGCAGCCTAGGGACAGAATACTATGGCTACACCTTC. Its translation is CASSLGTEYYGYTF.

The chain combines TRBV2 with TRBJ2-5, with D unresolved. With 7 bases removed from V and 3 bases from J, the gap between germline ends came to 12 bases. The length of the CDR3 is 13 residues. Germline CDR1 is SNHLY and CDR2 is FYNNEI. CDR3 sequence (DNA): TGTGCCAGCACAGGCCGAATCGAAGAGACCCAGTACTTC. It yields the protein CASTGRIEETQYF. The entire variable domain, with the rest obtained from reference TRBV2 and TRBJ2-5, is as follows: EPEVTQTPSHQVTQMGQEVILRCVPISNHLYFYWYRQILGQKVEFLVSFYNNEISEKSEIFDDQFSVERPDGSNFTLKIRSTKLEDSAMYFCASTGRIEETQYFGPGTRLLVL.

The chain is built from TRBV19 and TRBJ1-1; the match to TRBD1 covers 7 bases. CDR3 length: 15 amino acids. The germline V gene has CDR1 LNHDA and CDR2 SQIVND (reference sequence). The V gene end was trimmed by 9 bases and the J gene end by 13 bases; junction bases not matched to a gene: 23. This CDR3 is CASRTGNPLNPLVFF. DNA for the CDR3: TGTGCCAGCAGGACAGGCAACCCTTTGAATCCGTTAGTTTTCTTT.

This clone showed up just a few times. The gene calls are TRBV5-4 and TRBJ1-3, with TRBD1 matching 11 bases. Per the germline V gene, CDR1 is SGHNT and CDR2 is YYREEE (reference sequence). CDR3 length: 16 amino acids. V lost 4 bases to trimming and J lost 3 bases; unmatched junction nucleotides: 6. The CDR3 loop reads CASSPGQGASGNTIYF. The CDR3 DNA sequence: TGTGCCAGCAGCCCCGGACAGGGGGCAAGTGGAAACACCATATATTTT.

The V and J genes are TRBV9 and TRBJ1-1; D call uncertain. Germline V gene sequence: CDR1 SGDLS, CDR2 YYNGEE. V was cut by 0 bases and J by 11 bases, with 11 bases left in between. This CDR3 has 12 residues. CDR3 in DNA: TGTGCCAGCAGCGTAGTGGGAGGTGCGGCTTTCTTT. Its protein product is CASSVVGGAAFF.

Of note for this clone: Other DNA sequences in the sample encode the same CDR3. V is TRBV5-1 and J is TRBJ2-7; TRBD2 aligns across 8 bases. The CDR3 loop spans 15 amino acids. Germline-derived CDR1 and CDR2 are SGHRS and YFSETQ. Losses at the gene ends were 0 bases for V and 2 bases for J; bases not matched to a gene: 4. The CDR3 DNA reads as TGCGCCAGCAGCTTGGTAGTAGCGGGGACCTACGAGCAGTACTTC. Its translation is CASSLVVAGTYEQYF.

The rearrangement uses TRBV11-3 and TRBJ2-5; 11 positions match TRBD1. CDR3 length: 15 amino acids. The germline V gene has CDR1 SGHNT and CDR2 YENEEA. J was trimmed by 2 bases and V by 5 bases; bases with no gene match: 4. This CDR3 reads CASSPGQGGQETQYF. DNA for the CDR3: TGTGCCAGCAGCCCGGGACAGGGGGGGCAAGAGACCCAGTACTTC.

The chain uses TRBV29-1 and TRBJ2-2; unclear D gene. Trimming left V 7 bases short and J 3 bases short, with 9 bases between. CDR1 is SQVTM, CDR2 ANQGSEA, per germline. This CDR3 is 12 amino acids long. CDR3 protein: CSAATDTGELFF. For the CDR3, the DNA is TGCAGCGCCGCAACGGACACCGGGGAGCTGTTTTTT.

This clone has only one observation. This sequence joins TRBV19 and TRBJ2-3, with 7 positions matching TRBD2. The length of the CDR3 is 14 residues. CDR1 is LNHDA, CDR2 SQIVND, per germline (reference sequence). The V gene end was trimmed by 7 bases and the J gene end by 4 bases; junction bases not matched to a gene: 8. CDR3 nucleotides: TGTGCCAGTACCGTGGGAGGGGCGGCAGATACGCAGTATTTT. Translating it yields CASTVGGAADTQYF. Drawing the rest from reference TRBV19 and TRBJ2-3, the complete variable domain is DGGITQSPKYLFRKEGQNVTLSCEQNLNHDAMYWYRQDPGQGLRLIYYSQIVNDFQKGDIAEGYSVSREKKESFPLTVTSAQKNPTAFYLCASTVGGAADTQYFGPGTRLTVL.

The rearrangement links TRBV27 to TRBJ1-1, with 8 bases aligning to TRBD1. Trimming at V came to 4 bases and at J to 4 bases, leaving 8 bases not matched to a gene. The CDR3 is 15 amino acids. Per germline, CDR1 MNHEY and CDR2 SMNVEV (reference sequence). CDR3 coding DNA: TGTGCCAGCAGTTACGGACAGGGATGGTCCACTGAAGCTTTCTTT. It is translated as CASSYGQGWSTEAFF.

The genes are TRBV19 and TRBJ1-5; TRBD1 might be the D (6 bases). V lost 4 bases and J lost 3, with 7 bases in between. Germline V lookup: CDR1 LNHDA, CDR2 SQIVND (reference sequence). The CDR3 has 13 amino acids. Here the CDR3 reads CASSRQANQPQHF. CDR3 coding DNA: TGTGCCAGTAGTAGACAGGCCAATCAGCCCCAGCATTTT.

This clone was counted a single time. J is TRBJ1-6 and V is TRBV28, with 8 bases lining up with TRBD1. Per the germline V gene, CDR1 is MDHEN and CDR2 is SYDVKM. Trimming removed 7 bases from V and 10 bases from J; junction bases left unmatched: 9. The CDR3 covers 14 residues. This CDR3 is CASIMTGAGSPLHF. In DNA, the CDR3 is TGTGCCAGCATTATGACAGGGGCAGGCTCACCCCTCCACTTT.

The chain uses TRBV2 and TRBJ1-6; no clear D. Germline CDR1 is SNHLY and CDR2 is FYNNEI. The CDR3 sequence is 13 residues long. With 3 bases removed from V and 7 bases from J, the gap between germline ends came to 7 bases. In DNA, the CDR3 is TGTGCCAGCAGTGAGATCGGGAATTCACCCCTCCACTTT. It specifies CASSEIGNSPLHF.

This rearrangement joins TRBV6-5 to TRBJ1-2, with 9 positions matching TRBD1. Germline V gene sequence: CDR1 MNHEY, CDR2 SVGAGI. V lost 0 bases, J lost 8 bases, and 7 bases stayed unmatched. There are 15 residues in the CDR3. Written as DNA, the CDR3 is TGTGCCAGCAGTTACTCGCGACAGGGGGAAGGCGGCTACACCTTC. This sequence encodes CASSYSRQGEGGYTF.

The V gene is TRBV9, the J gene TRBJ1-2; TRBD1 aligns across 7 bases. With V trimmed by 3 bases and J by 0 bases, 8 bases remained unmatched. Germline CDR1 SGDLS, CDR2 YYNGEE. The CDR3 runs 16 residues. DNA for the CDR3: TGTGCCAGCAGCGGGTCTGACAGGGCTACTAACTATGGCTACACCTTC. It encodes CASSGSDRATNYGYTF.

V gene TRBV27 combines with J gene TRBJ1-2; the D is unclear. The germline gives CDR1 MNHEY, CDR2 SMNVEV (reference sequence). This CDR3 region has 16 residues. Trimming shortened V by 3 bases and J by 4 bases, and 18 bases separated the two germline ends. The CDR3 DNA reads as TGTGCCAGCAGTTTCGCTCGGGAGGGCCGCATCTATGGCTACACCTTC. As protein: CASSFAREGRIYGYTF.

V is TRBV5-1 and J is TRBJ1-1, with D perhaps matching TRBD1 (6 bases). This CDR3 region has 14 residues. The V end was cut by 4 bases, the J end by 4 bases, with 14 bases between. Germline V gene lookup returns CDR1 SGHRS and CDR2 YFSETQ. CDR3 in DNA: TGCGCCAGCAGCCAACAGGGCAGTGGCACTGAAGCTTTCTTT. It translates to CASSQQGSGTEAFF.

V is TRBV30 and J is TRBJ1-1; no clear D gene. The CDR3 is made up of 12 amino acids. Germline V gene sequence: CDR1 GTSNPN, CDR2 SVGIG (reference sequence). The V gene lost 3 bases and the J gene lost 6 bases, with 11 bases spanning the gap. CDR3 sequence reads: CAWRGSSSEAFF. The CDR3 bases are TGTGCCTGGAGGGGCTCGTCCTCTGAAGCTTTCTTT.

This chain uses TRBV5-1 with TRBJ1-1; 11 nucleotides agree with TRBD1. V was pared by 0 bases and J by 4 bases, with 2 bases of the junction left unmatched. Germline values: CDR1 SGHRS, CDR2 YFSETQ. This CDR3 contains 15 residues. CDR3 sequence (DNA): TGCGCCAGCAGCTTGGATGGACAGGGGGCCACTGAAGCTTTCTTT. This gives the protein CASSLDGQGATEAFF.

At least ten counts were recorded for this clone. Here the CDR3 DNA reads TGCAGCGCCTTGTGGAGGAATACCGCTTTCTTT. It is translated as CSALWRNTAFF. The chain carries TRBV29-1 and TRBJ1-1; D unresolved. The CDR3 sequence is 11 residues long. Germline CDR1 reads SQVTM; CDR2 reads ANQGSEA. Trimming removed 7 bases from V and 11 bases from J, with 17 bases in between.

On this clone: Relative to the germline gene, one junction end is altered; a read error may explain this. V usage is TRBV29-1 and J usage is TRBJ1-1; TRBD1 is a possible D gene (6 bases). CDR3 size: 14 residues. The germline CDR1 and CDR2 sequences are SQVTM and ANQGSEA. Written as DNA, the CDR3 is TGCCGCGTGGGGCGGGGGGGCGGCTTAGCTGAAGCTTTCTTT. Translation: CRVGRGGGLAEAFF. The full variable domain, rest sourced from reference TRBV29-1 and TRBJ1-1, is SAVISQKPSRDICQRGTSLTIQCQVDSQVTMMFWYRQQPGQSLTLIATANQGSEATYESGFVIDKFPISRPNLTFSTLTVSNMSPEDSSIYLCRVGRGGGLAEAFFGQGTRLTVV.